The 13 T cell receptor beta chains reported below all come from one sample, sequenced in a study of T cells in Graves' hyperthyroidism and ophthalmopathy. The TCR beta CDR3 regions underwent amplification using RNA transcripts as the source. The HTBI primer set drove a first-round RT-PCR of the TCR CDR3. Via MiXCR, TCRdb re-called the multiplex PCR reads, giving one row per CDR3 protein. This repertoire shows hundreds of thousands of distinct CDR3 sequences, just under 45% found once; its top ten account for 7% to 7.5%. The sequencing input was peripheral blood or thyroid tissue (not recorded which). These receptors originate from an adult man with Graves' disease, either hyperthyroidism or ophthalmopathy (not recorded which).

In this sample, this clonotype turned up a few times. V gene TRBV19 combines with J gene TRBJ1-5; D is possibly TRBD1 (5 bases). V was pared by 4 bases and J by 3 bases, with 10 bases between. The CDR3 is 14 residues long. Looked up from germline, CDR1 is LNHDA and CDR2 is SQIVND (reference sequence). The chain's CDR3 is CASSTIRDNQPQHF. DNA for the CDR3: TGTGCCAGTAGTACAATCAGGGACAATCAGCCCCAGCATTTT.

The chain combines TRBV12-3 or TRBV12-4 with TRBJ1-4, with D unresolved. The CDR3 spans 13 residues. Trimming shortened V by 8 bases and J by 7 bases, and 14 bases separated the two germline ends. CDR3 sequence (DNA): TGTGCCAGCGGTTACTCGGGCTCTGAAAAACTGTTTTTT. It yields the protein CASGYSGSEKLFF.

Worth noting for this clonotype: This may be a read error: a much more frequent sequence differs by one nucleotide. This chain links TRBV29-1 with TRBJ1-5, with D tentatively TRBD1 (5 bases). Per the germline V gene, CDR1 is SQVTM and CDR2 is ANQGSEA. The CDR3 length is 17 residues. The CDR3 bases are TGCAGCGTTGAAAGAGGGCACAGTGGGGCTAGCAGTCAGCCCCAGCATTTT. Encoded protein: CSVERGHSGASSQPQHF. The full variable domain, rest sourced from reference TRBV29-1 and TRBJ1-5, is SAVISQKPSRDICQRGTSLTIQCQVDSQVTMMFWYRQQPGQSLTLIATANQGSEATYESGFVIDKFPISRPNLTFSTLTVSNMSPEDSSIYLCSVERGHSGASSQPQHFGDGTRLSIL.

The sample holds a few counts of this clonotype. DNA of the CDR3: TGCAGCGTTGGGGGAGGCTACGAGCAGTACTTC. The encoded protein is CSVGGGYEQYF. V gene TRBV29-1 combines with J gene TRBJ2-7; possibly TRBD2 for D (6 bases). The germline V and J ends were trimmed by 4 bases and 3 bases, with 7 bases remaining between them. This CDR3 is 11 amino acids long. The germline CDR1 and CDR2 sequences are SQVTM and ANQGSEA.

Concerning this clonotype itself: This may arise from a read error, as a much more abundant clone is one base away. This chain uses TRBV29-1 with TRBJ2-7; TRBD1 agrees at 9 bases. This CDR3 has 15 residues. V was clipped by 4 bases and J by 4 bases; unmatched bases: 11. Germline CDR1 is SQVTM and CDR2 is ANQGSEA. CDR3: CSVVDPGQGTYEQYF. DNA for the CDR3: TGCAGCGTTGTAGACCCGGGACAGGGTACTTACGAGCAGTACTTC.

The rearrangement links TRBV5-1 to TRBJ2-7, with TRBD2 matching over 8 bases. V gave up 0 bases and J gave up 4 bases; unmatched junction bases: 6. CDR1 and CDR2 (germline): SGHRS, YFSETQ. The CDR3 is made up of 15 amino acids. CDR3 in DNA: TGCGCCAGCAGCTTGGTGGCGGGGGGCGGTTACGAGCAGTACTTC. This encodes CASSLVAGGGYEQYF.

Worth noting for this clonotype: One junction end does not reproduce the germline sequence, and a read error may be involved. The chain is built from TRBV6-1 and TRBJ2-7, with 8 bases fitting TRBD2. The CDR3 sequence is 13 residues long. Germline-derived CDR1 and CDR2 are MNHNS and SASEGT. In DNA form, the CDR3 reads TGTGCCGGCAGCGGGACTAGAGTCAACGAGCAGTACTTC. It specifies CAGSGTRVNEQYF.

This clonotype was found a few times. This chain links TRBV19 with TRBJ1-4; no definite D call. Germline V lookup: CDR1 LNHDA, CDR2 SQIVND (reference sequence). Trimming cost V 2 bases and J 5 bases, with 12 bases left between them. The CDR3 totals 15 residues. The CDR3, as DNA: TGTGCCAGTAGTATATTCTTGGACGACAATGAAAAACTGTTTTTT. Translation gives CASSIFLDDNEKLFF.

Many counts were recorded for this clonotype. The chain links TRBV10-1 to TRBJ2-7; weak D call: TRBD2 (6 bases). CDR1 WNHNN and CDR2 SYGVQD come from the germline V gene (reference sequence). With 6 bases removed from V and 7 bases from J, the gap between germline ends came to 16 bases. The CDR3 consists of 13 residues. The CDR3 DNA is TGCGCCAGCAGCGTCGAGGGAGGCCTGGAGCAGTACTTC. This sequence encodes CASSVEGGLEQYF.

In this sample, this clonotype turned up many times. This chain uses TRBV20-1 with TRBJ2-7; D gene unclear. Germline CDR1 reads DFQATT; CDR2 reads SNEGSKA (reference sequence). V dropped 2 bases and J dropped 0 bases, with 5 bases sitting between them. The CDR3 runs 12 residues. The CDR3 DNA sequence: TGCAGTGCTAGAACTGGCTCCTACGAGCAGTACTTC. Its translation: CSARTGSYEQYF.

The CDR3 nucleotides are TGTGCCAGCAGTTCAGACCCTAACACCATATATTTT. This sequence encodes CASSSDPNTIYF. The rearrangement uses TRBV28 and TRBJ1-3; no definite D call. In germline, CDR1 is MDHEN, CDR2 SYDVKM. V lost 4 bases to trimming and J lost 7 bases, with 8 bases between them. The length of the CDR3 is 12 residues.

The V call is TRBV20-1, the J call TRBJ1-5, with D tentatively TRBD1 (6 bases). This CDR3 comprises 13 residues. The germline CDR1 and CDR2 sequences are DFQATT and SNEGSKA (reference sequence). Trimming pared 1 base from V and 9 bases from J, leaving 13 bases between. CDR3 amino acids: CSARGSGRGPQHF. The CDR3, as DNA: TGCAGTGCTAGAGGGAGTGGCAGGGGGCCCCAGCATTTT.

The rearrangement joins TRBV19 to TRBJ1-3, with D possibly being TRBD1 (6 bases). Germline V lookup: CDR1 LNHDA, CDR2 SQIVND (reference sequence). V was shortened by 6 bases and J by 2 bases, with 11 bases between the two germline ends. This CDR3 has 14 amino acids. In nucleotides, the CDR3 is TGTGCCAGTAGAGGGGGATTTCCTGGAAACACCATATATTTT. It codes for CASRGGFPGNTIYF.